This T cell receptor beta chain was sequenced during a study of radiotherapy plus CTLA-4 blockade in lung cancer. Libraries were prepared by immunoSEQ multiplex PCR; TCRdb keeps only in-frame clonotypes and omits some of them. The data contain about 49,000 clones, 70% to 90% of them singletons. Germline V CDR1 and CDR2: SGHTA, FQGNSA. This CDR3 has 18 amino acids. Trimming took 4 bases from V and 0 from J, leaving 22 bases between them. V gene TRBV7-2 combines with J gene TRBJ2-7; a possible D gene is TRBD1 (6 bases). The material sequenced was peripheral blood, taken from a patient treated with radiotherapy plus ipilimumab. The clonotype originates from a human donor with non-small cell lung cancer whose response to radiotherapy plus ipilimumab could not be evaluated. CDR3 in DNA: TGTGCCAGCAGCTCCGGGACACGTGATTACTGGAGCTCCTACGAGCAGTACTTC. Encoded protein: CASSSGTRDYWSSYEQYF.